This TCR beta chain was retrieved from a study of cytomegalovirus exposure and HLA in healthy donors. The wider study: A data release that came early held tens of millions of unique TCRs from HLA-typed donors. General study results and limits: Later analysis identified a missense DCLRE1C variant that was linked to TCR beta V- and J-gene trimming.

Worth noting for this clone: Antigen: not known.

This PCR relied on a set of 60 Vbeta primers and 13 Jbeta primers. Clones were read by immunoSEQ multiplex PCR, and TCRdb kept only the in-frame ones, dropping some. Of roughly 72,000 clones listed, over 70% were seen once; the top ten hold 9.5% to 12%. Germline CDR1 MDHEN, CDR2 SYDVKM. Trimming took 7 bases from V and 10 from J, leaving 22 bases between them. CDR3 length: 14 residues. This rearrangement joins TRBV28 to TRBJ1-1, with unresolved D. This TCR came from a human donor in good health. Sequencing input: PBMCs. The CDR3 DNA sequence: TGTGCCAGCAAGGATCGGACCTTGATTCGGGGAGCTTTCTTT. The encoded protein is CASKDRTLIRGAFF.